The 13 T cell receptor beta chains reported below all come from one sample, sequenced in a study of T cells after yellow fever vaccination. One entry per CDR3 protein results from TCRdb running MiXCR on the 5' RACE reads. The sample consists of roughly 500,000 distinct CDR3 sequences, about 19% of them appearing once. Sample: PBMCs, taken 15 days after the yellow fever booster vaccination. The receptor source for this set is a man under 40 who received the YFV17D yellow fever vaccine.

This clonotype was found a few times. The V and J genes are TRBV9 and TRBJ2-1; D possibly matches TRBD1 or TRBD2 (5 bases each). Germline assignment: CDR1 SGDLS and CDR2 YYNGEE. This CDR3 region has 15 residues. Trimming pared 0 bases from V and 10 bases from J, leaving 17 bases between. The CDR3 loop is CASSVAPGPSLEQFF. The CDR3 DNA reads TGTGCCAGCAGCGTAGCTCCGGGACCTTCTTTAGAGCAGTTCTTC. Based on the CDR3 plus reference TRBV9 and TRBJ2-1, the full variable domain is DSGVTQTPKHLITATGQRVTLRCSPRSGDLSVYWYQQSLDQGLQFLIQYYNGEERAKGNILERFSAQQFPDLHSELNLSSLELGDSALYFCASSVAPGPSLEQFFGPGTRLTVL.

The CDR3 loop reads CSASGSGSFAGELFF. The CDR3 DNA reads as TGCAGTGCTAGTGGGAGCGGGAGTTTCGCCGGGGAGCTGTTTTTT. The rearrangement links TRBV20-1 to TRBJ2-2; TRBD2 agrees at 8 bases. Germline values: CDR1 DFQATT, CDR2 SNEGSKA (reference sequence). The junction had 9 bases not matched to a gene; V was cut back by 3 bases and J by 6 bases. CDR3 size: 15 residues.

J is TRBJ2-1 and V is TRBV7-2; 7 positions agree with TRBD1. CDR3 length: 15 amino acids. V shed 2 bases, J shed 6 bases, and the junction held 7 bases outside the gene matches. CDR1 and CDR2 from the germline V gene are SGHTA and FQGNSA. The CDR3 loop reads CASSLSTGPVNEQFF. The CDR3 DNA sequence: TGTGCCAGCAGCTTATCGACAGGGCCCGTCAATGAGCAGTTCTTC.

In DNA form, the CDR3 reads TGTGCCAGCAGCCCTTGGAGTACGAACACCGGGGAGCTGTTTTTT. This codes for CASSPWSTNTGELFF. The chain employs TRBV12-3 or TRBV12-4 and TRBJ2-2; no clear D. The CDR3 has 15 residues. V was trimmed by 6 bases and J by 0 bases, leaving 11 bases between them.

This clonotype came up a few times. This chain connects TRBV27 to TRBJ2-2, with D hard to call. The V end was cut by 4 bases, the J end by 6 bases, with 12 bases between. The CDR3 sequence is 14 residues long. CDR1 MNHEY and CDR2 SMNVEV come from the germline V gene (reference sequence). DNA for the CDR3: TGTGCCAGCAGTTCGTTGATGTGGGCCGGGGAGCTGTTTTTT. Amino acids: CASSSLMWAGELFF.

This clonotype has a handful of counts. V is TRBV12-3 or TRBV12-4 and J is TRBJ2-1; 8 positions match TRBD2. Trimming took 5 bases from V and 6 from J; bases not matched to a gene: 9. The CDR3 runs to 15 residues. The CDR3 DNA reads TGTGCCAGCAGTCCAACTAGCGGAGCCGCCAATGAGCAGTTCTTC. It yields the protein CASSPTSGAANEQFF.

The chain employs TRBV12-3 or TRBV12-4 and TRBJ2-1, with TRBD2 matching 8 bases. Trimming cost V 0 bases and J 10 bases; bases outside gene matches: 8. The length of the CDR3 is 15 residues. CDR3 nucleotide sequence: TGTGCCAGCAGTTTAGCGATAGGGCTAGCGGGCGAGCAGTTCTTC. Protein product: CASSLAIGLAGEQFF.

This sequence joins TRBV7-2 and TRBJ2-1; D possibly matches TRBD1 or TRBD2 (5 bases each). The CDR3 has 14 amino acids. V was clipped by 4 bases and J by 8 bases, with 15 bases between them. Germline V gene lookup returns CDR1 SGHTA and CDR2 FQGNSA. CDR3 sequence (DNA): TGTGCCAGCAGCTCGTACGGGACGGGATATGAGCAGTTCTTC. This sequence encodes CASSSYGTGYEQFF.

V gene TRBV24-1 combines with J gene TRBJ2-3; D remains ambiguous. The CDR3 contains 13 residues. V dropped 3 bases and J dropped 9 bases, with 12 bases sitting between them. Germline lookup yields CDR1 KGHDR and CDR2 SFDVKD. CDR3 nucleotides: TGTGCCACCAGTGATGCCACCAAGAAGACGCAGTATTTT. Its translation is CATSDATKKTQYF.

This clonotype showed up just a few times. This chain uses TRBV29-1 with TRBJ1-2; D is undetermined. The germline V and J ends were trimmed by 7 bases and 3 bases, with 9 bases remaining between them. The germline gives CDR1 SQVTM, CDR2 ANQGSEA. The CDR3 has 11 residues. For the CDR3, the DNA is TGCAGCGCCACTCTGGACTATGGCTACACCTTC. Translated: CSATLDYGYTF.

This clonotype was found a few times. The chain joins TRBV27 to TRBJ2-7; TRBD2 matches 14 bases. This CDR3 comprises 13 residues. Trimming took 5 bases from V and 13 from J; bases not matched to a gene: 7. Germline lookup yields CDR1 MNHEY and CDR2 SMNVEV (reference sequence). Written as DNA, the CDR3 is TGTGCCAGCAGTCCGGGACTAGCGGGAGACGAATACTTC. Translated, it gives CASSPGLAGDEYF.

The rearrangement uses TRBV15 and TRBJ2-5; no firm D call. Germline assignment: CDR1 LNHNV and CDR2 YYDKDF (reference sequence). The CDR3 spans 14 residues. V was cut by 5 bases and J by 0 bases, with 10 bases left in between. In DNA form, the CDR3 reads TGTGCCACCAGCCCCAAGAGGTACCAAGAGACCCAGTACTTC. It codes for CATSPKRYQETQYF.

This clonotype was counted between two and nine times. The chain joins TRBV19 to TRBJ2-2; D is unclear. The CDR3 is made up of 13 amino acids. Germline V gene data show CDR1 as LNHDA and CDR2 as SQIVND (reference sequence). The V end was cut by 7 bases, the J end by 1 base, with 7 bases between. The CDR3 is CASNGRNTGELFF. The CDR3 DNA sequence: TGTGCCAGTAATGGCCGGAACACCGGGGAGCTGTTTTTT.